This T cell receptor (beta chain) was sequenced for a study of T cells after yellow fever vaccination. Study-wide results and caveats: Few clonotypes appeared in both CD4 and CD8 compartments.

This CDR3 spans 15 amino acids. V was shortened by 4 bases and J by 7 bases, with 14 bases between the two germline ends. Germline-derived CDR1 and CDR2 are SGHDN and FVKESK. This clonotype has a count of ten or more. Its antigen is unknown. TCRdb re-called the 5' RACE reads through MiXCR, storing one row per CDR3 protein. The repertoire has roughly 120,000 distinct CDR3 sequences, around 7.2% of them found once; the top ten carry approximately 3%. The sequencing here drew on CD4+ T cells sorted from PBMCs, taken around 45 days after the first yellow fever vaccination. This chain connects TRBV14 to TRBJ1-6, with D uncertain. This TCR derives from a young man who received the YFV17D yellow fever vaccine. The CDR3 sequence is CASSPWPLRNSPLHF. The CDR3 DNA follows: TGTGCCAGCAGCCCCTGGCCTCTGCGGAATTCACCCCTCCACTTT.